This T cell receptor beta chain is from a study of T-cell memory formation after mild COVID-19. TCRdb reanalysed the 5' RACE reads using MiXCR and keeps one entry per CDR3 protein. The sample consists of 500,000 to 600,000 distinct CDR3 sequences, approximately 19% of them appearing once. This clonotype has only a few counts. The specimen sequenced was PBMCs or a T cell subset sorted from them (not recorded which). This clonotype originated in an adult woman who had mild COVID-19 (a few samples of this study predate the infection). Cell type and time point are not known.

Here the CDR3 reads CASSISGRASGEQYF. The CDR3 region has the DNA TGTGCCAGCAGCATTAGCGGGAGGGCCTCGGGCGAGCAGTACTTC. The V and J genes are TRBV7-9 and TRBJ2-7, with TRBD2 identical over 11 bases. Germline lookup yields CDR1 SEHNR and CDR2 FQNEAQ (reference sequence). This CDR3 comprises 15 residues. J was trimmed by 6 bases and V by 5 bases; bases with no gene match: 9.